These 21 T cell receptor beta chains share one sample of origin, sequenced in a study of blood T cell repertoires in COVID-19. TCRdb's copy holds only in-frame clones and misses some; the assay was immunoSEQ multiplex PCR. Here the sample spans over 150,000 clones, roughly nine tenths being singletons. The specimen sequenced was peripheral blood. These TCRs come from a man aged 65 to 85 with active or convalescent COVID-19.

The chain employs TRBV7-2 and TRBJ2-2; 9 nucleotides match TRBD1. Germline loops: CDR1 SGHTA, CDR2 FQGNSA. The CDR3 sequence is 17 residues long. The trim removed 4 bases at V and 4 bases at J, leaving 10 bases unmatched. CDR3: CASSSYRGRDLTGELFF. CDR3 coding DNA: TGTGCCAGCAGCTCCTACAGGGGGCGAGATCTCACCGGGGAGCTGTTTTTT.

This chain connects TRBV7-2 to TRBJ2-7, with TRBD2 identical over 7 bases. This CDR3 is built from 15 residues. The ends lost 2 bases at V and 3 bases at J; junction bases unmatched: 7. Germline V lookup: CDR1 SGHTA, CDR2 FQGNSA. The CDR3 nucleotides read TGTGCCAGCAGCTTATCCAGCGGGGACTACTACGAGCAGTACTTC. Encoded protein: CASSLSSGDYYEQYF.

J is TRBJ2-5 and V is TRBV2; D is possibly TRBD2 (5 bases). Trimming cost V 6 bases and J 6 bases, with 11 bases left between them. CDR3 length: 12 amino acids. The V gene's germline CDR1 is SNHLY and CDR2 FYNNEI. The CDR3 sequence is CASRADEKTQYF. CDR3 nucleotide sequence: TGTGCCAGCAGAGCGGACGAAAAGACCCAGTACTTC.

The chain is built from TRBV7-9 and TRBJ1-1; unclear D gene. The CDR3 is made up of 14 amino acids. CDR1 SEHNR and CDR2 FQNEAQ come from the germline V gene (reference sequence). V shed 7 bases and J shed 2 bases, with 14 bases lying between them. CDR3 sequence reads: CASTQTVANTEAFF. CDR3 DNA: TGTGCCAGCACCCAAACAGTGGCCAACACTGAAGCTTTCTTT.

The CDR3, as DNA: TGTGCCAGCAGCTCAAGCACAGATACGCAGTATTTT. It translates to CASSSSTDTQYF. V gene TRBV5-4 combines with J gene TRBJ2-3; no clear D. CDR1 is SGHNT and CDR2 is YYREEE in the germline V gene (reference sequence). V shed 3 bases and J shed 0 bases, with 2 bases lying between them. The CDR3 contains 12 residues.

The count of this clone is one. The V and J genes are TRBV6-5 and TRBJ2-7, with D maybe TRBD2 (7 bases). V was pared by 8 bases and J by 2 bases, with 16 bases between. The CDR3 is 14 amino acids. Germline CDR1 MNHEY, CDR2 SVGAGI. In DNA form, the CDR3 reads TGTGCCAGCCTGGGCCCGGGGGGCGCCTACGAGCAGTACTTC. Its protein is CASLGPGGAYEQYF.

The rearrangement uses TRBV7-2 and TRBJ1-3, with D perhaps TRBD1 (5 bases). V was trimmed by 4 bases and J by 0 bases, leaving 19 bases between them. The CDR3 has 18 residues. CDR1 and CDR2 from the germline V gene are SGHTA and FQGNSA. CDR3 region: CASSSPGLGGPSGNTIYF. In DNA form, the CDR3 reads TGTGCCAGCAGCTCACCGGGACTGGGGGGTCCCTCTGGAAACACCATATATTTT.

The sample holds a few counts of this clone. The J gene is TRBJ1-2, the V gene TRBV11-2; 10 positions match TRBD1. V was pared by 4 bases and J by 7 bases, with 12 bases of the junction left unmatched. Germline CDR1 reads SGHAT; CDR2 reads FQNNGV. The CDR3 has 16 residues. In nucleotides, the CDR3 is TGTGCCAGCAGCTCTCCCGGGACAGGGGAAGTAGGTGGCTACACCTTC. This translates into CASSSPGTGEVGGYTF.

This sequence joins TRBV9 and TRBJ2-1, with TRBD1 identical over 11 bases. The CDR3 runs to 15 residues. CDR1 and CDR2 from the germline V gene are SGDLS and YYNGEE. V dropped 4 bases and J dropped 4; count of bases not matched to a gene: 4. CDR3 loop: CASSPGTGGYNEQFF. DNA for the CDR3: TGTGCCAGCAGCCCTGGGACAGGGGGGTACAATGAGCAGTTCTTC.

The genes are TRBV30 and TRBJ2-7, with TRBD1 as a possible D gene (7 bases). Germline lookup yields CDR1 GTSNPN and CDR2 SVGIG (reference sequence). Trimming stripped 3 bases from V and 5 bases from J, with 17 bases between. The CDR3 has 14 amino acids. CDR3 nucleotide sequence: TGTGCCTGGAGGGCGGGACAGACTTTACACGAGCAGTACTTC. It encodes CAWRAGQTLHEQYF. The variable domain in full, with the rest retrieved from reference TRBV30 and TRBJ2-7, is SQTIHQWPATLVQPVGSPLSLECTVEGTSNPNLYWYRQAAGRGLQLLFYSVGIGQISSEVPQNLSASRPQDRQFILSSKKLLLSDSGFYLCAWRAGQTLHEQYFGPGTRLTVT.

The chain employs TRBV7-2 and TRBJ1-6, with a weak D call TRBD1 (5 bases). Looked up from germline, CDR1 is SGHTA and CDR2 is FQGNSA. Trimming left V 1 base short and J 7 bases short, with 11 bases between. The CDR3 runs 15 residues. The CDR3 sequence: CASSLEAGLNSPLHF. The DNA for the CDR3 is TGTGCCAGCAGCTTAGAGGCGGGGCTCAATTCACCCCTCCACTTT.

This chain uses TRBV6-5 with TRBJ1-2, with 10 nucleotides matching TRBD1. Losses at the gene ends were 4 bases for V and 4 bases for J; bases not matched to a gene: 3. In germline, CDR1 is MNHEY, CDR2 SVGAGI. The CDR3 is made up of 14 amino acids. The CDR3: CASSSGQGSYGYTF. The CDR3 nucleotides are TGTGCCAGCAGTTCGGGACAGGGGTCCTATGGCTACACCTTC.

This CDR3 is CASSKSLLYNEQFF. The DNA for the CDR3 is TGTGCCAGTAGTAAATCCCTCCTCTACAATGAGCAGTTCTTC. V gene TRBV19 combines with J gene TRBJ2-1; D not resolved. Per germline, CDR1 LNHDA and CDR2 SQIVND (reference sequence). CDR3 length: 14 amino acids. The germline V and J ends were trimmed by 4 bases and 3 bases, with 10 bases remaining between them. Full variable domain (rest looked up from reference TRBV19 and TRBJ2-1): DGGITQSPKYLFRKEGQNVTLSCEQNLNHDAMYWYRQDPGQGLRLIYYSQIVNDFQKGDIAEGYSVSREKKESFPLTVTSAQKNPTAFYLCASSKSLLYNEQFFGPGTRLTVL.

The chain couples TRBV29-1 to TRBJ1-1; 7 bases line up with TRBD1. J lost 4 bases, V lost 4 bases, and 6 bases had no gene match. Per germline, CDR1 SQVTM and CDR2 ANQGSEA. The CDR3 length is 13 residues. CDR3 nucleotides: TGCAGCGTTGGATCCGGGACAGTCACTGAAGCTTTCTTT. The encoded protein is CSVGSGTVTEAFF.

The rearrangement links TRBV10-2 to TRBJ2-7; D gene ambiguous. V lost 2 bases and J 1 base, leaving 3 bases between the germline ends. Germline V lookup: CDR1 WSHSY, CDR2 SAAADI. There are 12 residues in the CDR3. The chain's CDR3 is CASSEASYEQYF. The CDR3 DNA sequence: TGCGCCAGCAGTGAGGCGTCCTACGAGCAGTACTTC.

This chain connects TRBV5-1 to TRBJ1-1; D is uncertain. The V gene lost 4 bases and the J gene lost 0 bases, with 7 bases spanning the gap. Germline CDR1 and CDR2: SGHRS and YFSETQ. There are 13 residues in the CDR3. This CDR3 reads CASSLDLNTEAFF. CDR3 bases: TGCGCCAGCAGCCTGGACTTGAACACTGAAGCTTTCTTT.

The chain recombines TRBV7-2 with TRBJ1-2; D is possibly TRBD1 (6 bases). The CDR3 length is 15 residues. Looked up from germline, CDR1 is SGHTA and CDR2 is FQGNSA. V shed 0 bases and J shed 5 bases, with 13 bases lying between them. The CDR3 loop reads CASSLAFRTEYGYTF. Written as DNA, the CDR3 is TGTGCCAGCAGCTTAGCTTTCAGGACAGAGTATGGCTACACCTTC.

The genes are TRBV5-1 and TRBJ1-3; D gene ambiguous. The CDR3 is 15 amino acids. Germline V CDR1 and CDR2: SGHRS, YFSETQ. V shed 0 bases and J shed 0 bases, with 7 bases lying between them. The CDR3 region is CASSLVQASGNTIYF. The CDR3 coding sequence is TGCGCCAGCAGCTTGGTGCAGGCCTCTGGAAACACCATATATTTT.

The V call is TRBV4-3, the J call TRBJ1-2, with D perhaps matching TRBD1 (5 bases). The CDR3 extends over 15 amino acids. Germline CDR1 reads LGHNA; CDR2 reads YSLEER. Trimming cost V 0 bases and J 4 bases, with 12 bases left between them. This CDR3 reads CASSQESGAFYGYTF. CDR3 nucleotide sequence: TGCGCCAGCAGCCAAGAATCTGGGGCCTTCTATGGCTACACCTTC.

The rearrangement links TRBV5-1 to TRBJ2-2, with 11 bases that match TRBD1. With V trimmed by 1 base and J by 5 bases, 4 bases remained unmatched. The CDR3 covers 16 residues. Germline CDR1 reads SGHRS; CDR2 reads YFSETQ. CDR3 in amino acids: CASSLRGDRGTGELFF. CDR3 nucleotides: TGCGCCAGCAGCTTGCGCGGGGACAGGGGGACCGGGGAGCTGTTTTTT.

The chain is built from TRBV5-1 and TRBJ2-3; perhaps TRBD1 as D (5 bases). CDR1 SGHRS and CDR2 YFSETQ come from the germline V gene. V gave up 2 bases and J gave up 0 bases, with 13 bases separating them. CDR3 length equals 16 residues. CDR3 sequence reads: CASSLRQPSSTDTQYF. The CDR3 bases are TGCGCCAGCAGCTTAAGACAGCCTTCTAGCACAGATACGCAGTATTTT. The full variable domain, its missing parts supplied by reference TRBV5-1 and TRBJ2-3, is KAGVTQTPRYLIKTRGQQVTLSCSPISGHRSVSWYQQTPGQGLQFLFEYFSETQRNKGNFPGRFSGRQFSNSRSEMNVSTLELGDSALYLCASSLRQPSSTDTQYFGPGTRLTVL.